This T cell receptor beta chain was captured by sequencing in a study of monozygotic twins with inflammatory bowel disease. Findings of the study overall: By inverse Simpson index, TCRbeta diversity was lower in IBD patients than in healthy co-twins. Especially where disease activity was present, IBD patients had fewer clonotypes in common with others than healthy twins did. Repertoire similarity did not differ between concordant and discordant twins, perhaps due to limited power.

CDR1 and CDR2 (germline): MNHNS, SASEGT. There are 15 residues in the CDR3. With regard to this clonotype: The target antigen is unknown.

UMIs bearing a 6-nucleotide sample barcode were added through template switching. TCRdb reprocessed the 5' RACE reads; each CDR3 protein has one entry and no DNA is given. Seen in this sample are over 110,000 distinct CDR3 sequences; the ten most common clones hold approximately 2.5%. Sequencing was done on a sample of blood. The chain combines TRBV6-1 with TRBJ2-7; TCRdb returns TRBD1, unconfirmable since there is no DNA. This clonotype originated in a human donor with ulcerative colitis or Crohn's disease, or a healthy co-twin of an affected twin (not recorded which). CDR3 amino acids: CASSRHREVSYEQYF.